The 12 T cell receptor beta chains below were found in one sample sequenced in a study of cytomegalovirus exposure and HLA in healthy donors. The PCR employed 60 Vbeta primers together with 13 Jbeta primers. This table comes from immunoSEQ multiplex PCR, and its TCRdb copy is limited to in-frame clones, with some not included. The data contain roughly 190,000 clones, approximately 77% of them seen just once; the ten biggest clones take up about 3.5%. Sample: PBMCs. These receptors were taken from a man in his forties in good health and CMV-seropositive.

Notes on this clone: Distinct nucleotide sequences in the sample also encode this CDR3. J is TRBJ2-7 and V is TRBV7-2; 10 nucleotides line up with TRBD1. This CDR3 spans 14 amino acids. CDR1 and CDR2 (germline): SGHTA, FQGNSA. The junction had 2 bases not matched to a gene; V was cut back by 4 bases and J by 2 bases. CDR3 protein: CASSSGQGAYEQYF. The CDR3 DNA follows: TGTGCCAGCAGCTCCGGACAGGGGGCCTACGAGCAGTACTTC.

The rearrangement uses TRBV28 and TRBJ2-5; D may be TRBD2 (5 bases). Trimming shortened V by 5 bases and J by 5 bases, and 9 bases separated the two germline ends. Germline CDR1 and CDR2: MDHEN and SYDVKM. The CDR3 totals 12 residues. The CDR3 here is CASSPSGETQYF. The CDR3 DNA reads as TGTGCCAGCAGTCCGTCGGGGGAGACCCAGTACTTC.

The rearrangement uses TRBV19 and TRBJ2-4; TRBD2 matches 14 bases. V shed 5 bases, J shed 0 bases, and the junction held 6 bases outside the gene matches. This CDR3 is built from 18 residues. The germline V gene has CDR1 LNHDA and CDR2 SQIVND (reference sequence). The CDR3 sequence is CASSAPGLAGEAKNIQYF. The CDR3 region has the DNA TGTGCCAGTAGTGCCCCGGGACTAGCGGGAGAAGCCAAAAACATTCAGTACTTC.

In its sample, this clone was seen once. The genes are TRBV5-4 and TRBJ1-6; 7 nucleotides match TRBD1. The J segment lost 8 bases and the V segment lost 3 bases, leaving 8 bases of the junction unmatched. The CDR3 runs to 15 residues. CDR1 SGHNT and CDR2 YYREEE come from the germline V gene (reference sequence). The CDR3 sequence: CASSSRDRKHSPLHF. The CDR3 DNA reads as TGTGCCAGCAGCTCCCGGGACAGAAAGCATTCACCCCTCCACTTT.

The rearrangement links TRBV18 to TRBJ2-1; weak D call: TRBD2 (6 bases). V was trimmed by 6 bases and J by 7 bases, leaving 19 bases between them. The CDR3 contains 15 residues. The germline gives CDR1 KGHSH, CDR2 LQKENI. The CDR3 spells CASSPGVAEGNEQFF. The CDR3 nucleotides read TGTGCCAGCTCGCCCGGGGTAGCGGAGGGTAATGAGCAGTTCTTC.

The rearrangement links TRBV6-6 to TRBJ2-3, with a tentative D call TRBD1 (6 bases). Germline V gives CDR1 MNHNY, CDR2 SVGAGI (reference sequence). This CDR3 is built from 11 residues. Trimming cost V 9 bases and J 3 bases, with 7 bases left between them. The CDR3 nucleotides read TGTGCCAGTGGACAGACAGATACGCAGTATTTT. It yields the protein CASGQTDTQYF.

The chain employs TRBV5-8 and TRBJ2-5, with 7 nucleotides matching TRBD2. CDR3 length equals 17 residues. Germline CDR1 is SGHTS and CDR2 is YDEGEE. The trim removed 0 bases at V and 2 bases at J, leaving 10 bases unmatched. The CDR3 DNA reads as TGTGCCAGCAGCTTGGGGGCTAGCGGAGGGCTGCAAGAGACCCAGTACTTC. Its translation: CASSLGASGGLQETQYF.

The V gene is TRBV5-4, the J gene TRBJ1-2; 8 bases are a match to TRBD1. Germline-derived CDR1 and CDR2 are SGHNT and YYREEE (reference sequence). V dropped 6 bases and J dropped 5; count of bases not matched to a gene: 12. The CDR3 covers 15 residues. CDR3 DNA: TGTGCCAGCATCCCCCGGGCAGGGGGCAGGTATGGCTACACCTTC. Amino acid sequence: CASIPRAGGRYGYTF. The full variable domain, with the rest looked up from reference TRBV5-4 and TRBJ1-2, is ETGVTQSPTHLIKTRGQQVTLRCSSQSGHNTVSWYQQALGQGPQFIFQYYREEENGRGNFPPRFSGLQFPNYSSELNVNALELDDSALYLCASIPRAGGRYGYTFGSGTRLTVV.

The chain recombines TRBV5-1 with TRBJ2-5, with TRBD2 matching over 7 bases. Germline lookup yields CDR1 SGHRS and CDR2 YFSETQ. The V gene end was trimmed by 4 bases and the J gene end by 0 bases; junction bases not matched to a gene: 3. This CDR3 contains 14 residues. CDR3 nucleotide sequence: TGCGCCAGCAGCCCGGGGGGTTACCAAGAGACCCAGTACTTC. It yields the protein CASSPGGYQETQYF.

This clone was seen a handful of times. This CDR3 reads CASSRTENTEAFF. The CDR3 nucleotides are TGTGCCAGCAGTCGGACAGAGAACACTGAAGCTTTCTTT. V and J are TRBV6-1 and TRBJ1-1; a possible D gene is TRBD1 (6 bases). Germline V CDR1 and CDR2: MNHNS, SASEGT. With 5 bases removed from V and 1 base from J, the gap between germline ends came to 8 bases. CDR3 length equals 13 residues.

V usage is TRBV19 and J usage is TRBJ2-3, with TRBD1 matching 8 bases. Germline CDR1 LNHDA, CDR2 SQIVND (reference sequence). V lost 6 bases to trimming and J lost 1 base; unmatched junction nucleotides: 0. The CDR3 is made up of 13 amino acids. The CDR3 DNA reads as TGTGCCAGTAGACAGGGGGGCACAGATACGCAGTATTTT. Translating gives CASRQGGTDTQYF.

The CDR3 DNA reads as TGTGCCAGCAGTTTGGGGACAGGGGTTCTTTCTTGGCCCGAGCAGTACTTC. This gives the protein CASSLGTGVLSWPEQYF. This chain links TRBV28 with TRBJ2-7; 10 bases line up with TRBD1. The CDR3 consists of 17 residues. Germline CDR1 MDHEN, CDR2 SYDVKM. With V trimmed by 3 bases and J by 6 bases, 14 bases remained unmatched.